Following are 30 T cell receptor beta chains from one sample sequenced in a study of cytomegalovirus exposure and HLA in healthy donors. Researchers ran the PCR with 60 Vbeta and 13 Jbeta primers. Produced via immunoSEQ multiplex PCR; TCRdb's table is partial and in-frame only. Here the sample spans approximately 200,000 clones, 65% to 90% being singletons. The source material was PBMCs. These receptors all come from a girl aged 5-17 years in good health and CMV-seronegative.

The rearrangement joins TRBV28 to TRBJ1-2; 9 positions agree with TRBD1. This CDR3 spans 13 amino acids. CDR1 and CDR2 from the germline V gene are MDHEN and SYDVKM. J lost 13 bases, V lost 2 bases, and 8 bases had no gene match. CDR3 coding DNA: TGTGCCAGCAGTTTAGGACAGGGGAGTTGGGGCACCTTC. As protein: CASSLGQGSWGTF.

This rearrangement joins TRBV9 to TRBJ2-1, with TRBD2 identical over 8 bases. CDR1 is SGDLS and CDR2 is YYNGEE in the germline V gene. The CDR3 extends over 17 amino acids. J lost 0 bases, V lost 4 bases, and 9 bases had no gene match. CDR3 sequence: CASSQGPGRASYNEQFF. DNA of the CDR3: TGTGCCAGCAGCCAGGGGCCCGGGAGGGCCTCCTACAATGAGCAGTTCTTC.

This rearrangement joins TRBV7-3 to TRBJ2-1; no clear D. The germline CDR1 and CDR2 sequences are SGHTA and FQGTGA. The CDR3 runs 13 residues. V lost 5 bases to trimming and J lost 4 bases, with 9 bases between them. The CDR3 sequence: CASSRPGYNEQFF. The CDR3 bases are TGTGCCAGCAGCAGGCCCGGGTACAATGAGCAGTTCTTC.

The chain employs TRBV7-8 and TRBJ1-1, with D perhaps TRBD1 (5 bases). Per the germline V gene, CDR1 is SGHVS and CDR2 is FQNEAQ. Trimming removed 1 base at V and 8 bases at J, with 5 bases between. This CDR3 comprises 11 residues. The CDR3 DNA is TGTGCCAGCAGCTTAGGGGGCGAAGCTTTCTTT. The encoded protein is CASSLGGEAFF.

The V and J genes are TRBV5-1 and TRBJ2-2, with 9 bases identical to TRBD1. The CDR3 is made up of 16 amino acids. Germline CDR1 reads SGHRS; CDR2 reads YFSETQ. V lost 4 bases and J lost 2; bases outside the gene matches: 6. The CDR3 DNA reads TGCGCCAGCAGCCTCCCGGGACAGGGTAACACCGGGGAGCTGTTTTTT. Translation: CASSLPGQGNTGELFF.

The genes are TRBV7-9 and TRBJ2-7, with no clear D. The V end was cut by 5 bases, the J end by 6 bases, with 11 bases between. The CDR3 runs 12 residues. Germline CDR1 SEHNR, CDR2 FQNEAQ (reference sequence). The chain's CDR3 is CASSNEPSEQYF. Here the CDR3 DNA reads TGTGCCAGCAGCAATGAACCTAGCGAGCAGTACTTC.

V usage is TRBV6-5 and J usage is TRBJ2-7; D uncertain. Germline assignment: CDR1 MNHEY and CDR2 SVGAGI. Trimming removed 6 bases at V and 0 bases at J, with 6 bases between. The length of the CDR3 is 12 residues. The CDR3 coding sequence is TGTGCCAGCAGCGACAACTCCTACGAGCAGTACTTC. Its translation: CASSDNSYEQYF.

This rearrangement joins TRBV28 to TRBJ1-4; D gene unclear. Trimming pared 8 bases from V and 4 bases from J, leaving 11 bases between. This CDR3 spans 13 amino acids. CDR1 and CDR2 (germline): MDHEN, SYDVKM. Here the CDR3 DNA reads TGTGCCAGCCTTTACAGACATAATGAAAAACTGTTTTTT. Translation: CASLYRHNEKLFF.

The genes are TRBV30 and TRBJ2-5, with a possible D match to TRBD1 (7 bases). Per the germline V gene, CDR1 is GTSNPN and CDR2 is SVGIG (reference sequence). The CDR3 spans 13 residues. The ends were cut back, 2 bases at V and 5 bases at J, with 12 bases in the middle. CDR3 DNA: TGTGCCTGGAGTCAGGGGGGCAGGGAGACCCAGTACTTC. Amino acid sequence: CAWSQGGRETQYF.

The chain couples TRBV27 to TRBJ2-1; 13 nucleotides line up with TRBD2. V gave up 5 bases and J gave up 0 bases; unmatched junction bases: 10. This CDR3 region has 19 residues. Germline CDR1 and CDR2: MNHEY and SMNVEV (reference sequence). The CDR3 region has the DNA TGTGCCAGCAGTACCACCCGACTAGCGGGGGGACGCTCCTACAATGAGCAGTTCTTC. It encodes CASSTTRLAGGRSYNEQFF.

This chain joins TRBV5-5 and TRBJ2-6, with 8 bases aligning to TRBD1. Germline V gene lookup returns CDR1 SGHKS and CDR2 YYEKEE (reference sequence). The CDR3 length is 16 residues. V lost 3 bases and J lost 2; bases outside the gene matches: 4. As DNA, the CDR3 is TGTGCCAGCAGCTCAAAGACAGGGGCTGGGGCCAACGTCCTGACTTTC. Protein sequence: CASSSKTGAGANVLTF.

The J gene is TRBJ2-3, the V gene TRBV10-3; the D gene is possibly TRBD2 (5 bases). The CDR3 loop spans 15 amino acids. Per the germline V gene, CDR1 is ENHRY and CDR2 is SYGVKD. V gave up 10 bases and J gave up 0 bases, with 17 bases separating them. CDR3 coding DNA: TGTGCCAGACCGAGCCCAGGACTGAGCACAGATACGCAGTATTTT. It codes for CARPSPGLSTDTQYF.

There are a few counts of this clone. V and J are TRBV7-2 and TRBJ1-2, with D perhaps matching TRBD1 (6 bases). V lost 5 bases and J 1 base, leaving 8 bases between the germline ends. This CDR3 is built from 13 residues. The V gene's germline CDR1 is SGHTA and CDR2 FQGNSA. The CDR3 loop reads CASSPDSNYGYTF. The CDR3 DNA sequence: TGTGCCAGCAGCCCGGACAGTAACTATGGCTACACCTTC.

This clone was observed a handful of times. The rearrangement links TRBV5-1 to TRBJ2-7, with 9 bases identical to TRBD2. The V segment lost 4 bases and the J segment 5 bases; nucleotides outside the gene matches: 4. The CDR3 is 13 residues long. Germline V gene sequence: CDR1 SGHRS, CDR2 YFSETQ. The DNA for the CDR3 is TGCGCCAGCAGCGCTAGCGGGGCCCACGAGCAGTACTTC. Protein product: CASSASGAHEQYF.

This clone appeared a few times. The chain carries TRBV7-8 and TRBJ2-7, with TRBD1 identical over 10 bases. Germline V gives CDR1 SGHVS, CDR2 FQNEAQ. V shed 3 bases, J shed 0 bases, and the junction held 2 bases outside the gene matches. The CDR3 has 15 amino acids. The CDR3 coding sequence is TGTGCCAGCAGCTTTAGACAGGGGGCCTCCTACGAGCAGTACTTC. It translates to CASSFRQGASYEQYF.

This chain connects TRBV7-2 to TRBJ2-5; unclear D gene. The CDR3 is 13 amino acids. V lost 6 bases, J lost 1 base, and 9 bases lay in between. In germline, CDR1 is SGHTA, CDR2 FQGNSA. Here the CDR3 reads CASRPGVQETQYF. The CDR3 coding sequence is TGTGCCAGCAGACCCGGTGTCCAAGAGACCCAGTACTTC.

This clone was observed a single time. The CDR3 loop reads CASSLGRVSTGKLFF. CDR3 nucleotide sequence: TGTGCCAGCAGCTTAGGGCGGGTCTCCACGGGAAAACTGTTTTTT. V usage is TRBV11-2 and J usage is TRBJ1-4; no reliable D call. The CDR3 is 15 residues long. Germline V gene data show CDR1 as SGHAT and CDR2 as FQNNGV. Deletions cut 1 base from V and 10 bases from J, with 16 bases between.

The genes are TRBV19 and TRBJ1-1; 10 bases align to TRBD1. V lost 1 base to trimming and J lost 0 bases; unmatched junction nucleotides: 5. CDR3 size: 17 residues. The germline V gene encodes CDR1 LNHDA and CDR2 SQIVND (reference sequence). CDR3 sequence: CASSIAGTGDMNTEAFF. CDR3 coding DNA: TGTGCCAGTAGTATAGCCGGGACAGGGGATATGAACACTGAAGCTTTCTTT.

CDR3 sequence: CAWRPRRGDRGDEKLFF. As DNA, the CDR3 is TGTGCCTGGAGACCACGCCGGGGTGACAGGGGGGATGAAAAACTGTTTTTT. The gene calls are TRBV30 and TRBJ1-4, with TRBD1 matching 9 bases. The CDR3 runs 17 residues. V lost 3 bases to trimming and J lost 6 bases; unmatched junction nucleotides: 14. Looked up from germline, CDR1 is GTSNPN and CDR2 is SVGIG (reference sequence).

The chain has TRBV28 and TRBJ2-2; D ambiguous. Looked up from germline, CDR1 is MDHEN and CDR2 is SYDVKM. Trimming removed 4 bases at V and 1 base at J, with 7 bases between. The CDR3 is made up of 14 amino acids. The DNA for the CDR3 is TGTGCCAGCAGTTCGCGCTTGAACACCGGGGAGCTGTTTTTT. It translates to CASSSRLNTGELFF.

Remarks on this clone: Different DNA sequences within this sample yield the same CDR3. The chain joins TRBV19 to TRBJ1-5; possible D gene TRBD1, 6 bases. Germline V gives CDR1 LNHDA, CDR2 SQIVND (reference sequence). The CDR3 loop spans 15 amino acids. V lost 3 bases, J lost 3 bases, and 12 bases lay in between. The CDR3 region is CASSIQGHDNQPQHF. The CDR3 DNA is TGTGCCAGTAGTATTCAGGGACACGACAATCAGCCCCAGCATTTT.

V is TRBV5-1 and J is TRBJ2-1; 8 bases fit TRBD2. This CDR3 spans 13 amino acids. Per the germline V gene, CDR1 is SGHRS and CDR2 is YFSETQ. V lost 9 bases and J lost 7; bases outside the gene matches: 9. The CDR3 DNA reads as TGCGCCACCGGGTCGGGAGGGCCTAATGAGCAGTTCTTC. Translation gives CATGSGGPNEQFF.

The chain combines TRBV7-9 with TRBJ2-6, with a tentative D call TRBD2 (6 bases). Germline V gene data show CDR1 as SEHNR and CDR2 as FQNEAQ (reference sequence). V lost 5 bases and J lost 4, with 24 bases in between. This CDR3 has 19 residues. This CDR3 is CASSNNGGSRGRGANVLTF. CDR3 sequence (DNA): TGTGCCAGCAGCAATAATGGGGGGTCACGAGGGCGAGGGGCCAACGTCCTGACTTTC.

The genes are TRBV30 and TRBJ1-3; possible D gene TRBD1, 5 bases. The CDR3 is 13 amino acids. The germline gives CDR1 GTSNPN, CDR2 SVGIG (reference sequence). The V end was cut by 7 bases, the J end by 8 bases, with 18 bases between. For the CDR3, the DNA is TGTGCCTTGGAGGGCCCCAGGGCATACACCATATATTTT. It is translated as CALEGPRAYTIYF.

The chain combines TRBV7-2 with TRBJ2-5, with 9 bases aligning to TRBD2. CDR1 SGHTA and CDR2 FQGNSA come from the germline V gene. J gave up 0 bases and V 1 base, and 3 bases lay outside the gene matches. This CDR3 is built from 16 residues. CDR3 nucleotides: TGTGCCAGCAGCTTAGGCGGGAGGGCCCACCAAGAGACCCAGTACTTC. The encoded protein is CASSLGGRAHQETQYF.

The chain recombines TRBV28 with TRBJ1-6; possible D gene TRBD1, 6 bases. CDR3 length: 13 amino acids. V was shortened by 5 bases and J by 9 bases, with 11 bases between the two germline ends. Germline assignment: CDR1 MDHEN and CDR2 SYDVKM. The CDR3 bases are TGTGCCAGCAGTGTGGACAGATTTTCACCCCTCCACTTT. This codes for CASSVDRFSPLHF.

J is TRBJ2-3 and V is TRBV5-1; TRBD1 agrees at 8 bases. The CDR3 totals 15 residues. Germline trimming cut 0 bases from V and 4 bases from J; bases unmatched to any gene: 4. Germline V gene data show CDR1 as SGHRS and CDR2 as YFSETQ. CDR3 sequence reads: CASSLGTGYSDTQYF. The CDR3 region has the DNA TGCGCCAGCAGCTTGGGGACAGGGTATTCAGATACGCAGTATTTT.

In its sample, this clone was seen a few times. The V call is TRBV5-6, the J call TRBJ2-7; a possible D gene is TRBD1 (6 bases). The germline gives CDR1 SGHDT, CDR2 YYEEEE. The ends were cut back, 3 bases at V and 3 bases at J, with 10 bases in the middle. CDR3 length equals 13 residues. The CDR3 bases are TGTGCCAGCAGCTGGGACAAGGACTACGAGCAGTACTTC. Translation gives CASSWDKDYEQYF.

The gene calls are TRBV6-4 and TRBJ2-3; D may be TRBD2 (7 bases). This CDR3 has 15 residues. Trimming pared 2 bases from V and 0 bases from J, leaving 9 bases between. Germline loops: CDR1 MRHNA, CDR2 SNTAGT. The CDR3 protein is CASSDEGGSTDTQYF. The CDR3 DNA follows: TGTGCCAGCAGTGACGAGGGGGGGAGCACAGATACGCAGTATTTT.

This chain joins TRBV15 and TRBJ2-3, with a weak D call TRBD2 (6 bases). Germline assignment: CDR1 LNHNV and CDR2 YYDKDF (reference sequence). This CDR3 is built from 14 residues. V was pared by 9 bases and J by 0 bases, with 13 bases between. The CDR3 DNA is TGTGCCACTAAAAGCGGGCCTAGCACAGATACGCAGTATTTT. This sequence encodes CATKSGPSTDTQYF.